This T cell receptor (beta chain) originates from a study of graft-versus-host responses after intestinal transplantation. The data were produced by immunoSEQ multiplex PCR, yet TCRdb's version contains in-frame clones alone and is incomplete. The sample gives about 39,000 clones, 85% to 95% of which show up once; 3.5% to 4% is in the top ten. The study, taken as a whole, reports: With peak circulating GvH clone levels came an association with early post-transplant HvG declines.

Concerning this clone: The antigen is not known.

The CDR3 runs to 15 residues. The germline V and J ends were trimmed by 4 bases and 0 bases, with 15 bases remaining between them. The germline CDR1 and CDR2 sequences are SQVTM and ANQGSEA. This TCR was recovered from a human patient who received an intestinal transplant, so some T cells may come from the graft donor. V is TRBV29-1 and J is TRBJ1-1; D gene uncertain. Sequencing was performed on PBMCs, taken 734 days after intestinal transplantation. The CDR3 nucleotides are TGCAGCGTTGGACCCCTAGGGCAGTTGAACACTGAAGCTTTCTTT. This encodes CSVGPLGQLNTEAFF.